This paragraph reports one TCR beta chain. The germline V gene has CDR1 MRHNA and CDR2 SNTAGT. Trimming removed 2 bases from V and 4 bases from J, with 8 bases in between. This CDR3 region has 14 residues. Recruited during active infection, patients (from Seattle) were subsequently followed longitudinally. The entry originates in a study of blood T cell repertoires in COVID-19. How the authors handled the data: Reference gene primer amplification yielded estimated nucleated cell counts. Produced via immunoSEQ multiplex PCR; TCRdb's table is partial and in-frame only. For V, J and clone size, that table is used; D and trimming come from the DNA. The data hold around 100,000 clones, with 85% to 90% observed a single time.

The sample taken for sequencing was peripheral blood. This chain connects TRBV6-4 to TRBJ2-2; D remains ambiguous. The clonotype originates from a woman aged 55-75 years with COVID-19, enrolled during active disease. DNA for the CDR3: TGTGCCAGCAGTGACCCCCCCGTCACCGGGGAGCTGTTTTTT. The encoded protein is CASSDPPVTGELFF.